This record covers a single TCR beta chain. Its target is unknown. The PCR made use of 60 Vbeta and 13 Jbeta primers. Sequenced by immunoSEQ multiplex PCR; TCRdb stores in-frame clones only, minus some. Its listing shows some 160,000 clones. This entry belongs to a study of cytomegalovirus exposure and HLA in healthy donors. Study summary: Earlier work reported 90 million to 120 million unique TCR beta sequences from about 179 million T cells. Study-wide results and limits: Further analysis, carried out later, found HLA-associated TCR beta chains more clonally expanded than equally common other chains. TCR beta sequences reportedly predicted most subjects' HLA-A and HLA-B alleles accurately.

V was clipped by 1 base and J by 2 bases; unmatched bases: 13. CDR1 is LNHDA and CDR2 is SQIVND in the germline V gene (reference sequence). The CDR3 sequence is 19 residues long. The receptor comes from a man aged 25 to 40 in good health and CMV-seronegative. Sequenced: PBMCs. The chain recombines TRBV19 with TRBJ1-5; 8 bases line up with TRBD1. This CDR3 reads CASSIVGGQGFRGNQPQHF. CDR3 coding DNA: TGTGCCAGTAGTATAGTAGGAGGACAGGGATTTAGGGGCAATCAGCCCCAGCATTTT.